These T cell receptor beta chains were read from a single sample in a study of CD8 T cells in ankylosing spondylitis. TCRdb re-called the 5' RACE reads through MiXCR, storing one row per CDR3 protein. The sample carries some 130,000 distinct CDR3 sequences, roughly 13% recorded once. The sample comprised blood, either unsorted or a sorted T cell fraction (not recorded which). Receptors originate from a female donor with ankylosing spondylitis or in good health (not recorded which). Each CDR3 is given with its conserved first and last residue. Fields, in order: V gene, clone size, J gene, D gene, CDR3 protein, CDR3 DNA. The D gene is left open where the match is weak. Rows give clone size only sometimes, using once, few, many, or a class for an expanded clone.

>TRBV7-9|once|TRBJ2-7|NA
CASSFMEGAAYEQYF
TGTGCCAGCAGCTTCATGGAGGGGGCGGCCTACGAGCAGTACTTC
>TRBV15|NA|TRBJ2-5|NA
CATSSPAGETQYF
TGTGCCACCAGCAGCCCCGCGGGGGAGACCCAGTACTTC
>TRBV10-3|few|TRBJ2-7|NA
CAIRPATGEGYEQYF
TGTGCCATCAGACCAGCTACAGGGGAGGGCTACGAGCAGTACTTC
>TRBV27|few|TRBJ1-1|NA
CASSLRVAAGTEAFF
TGTGCCAGCAGTTTACGGGTAGCCGCGGGGACTGAAGCTTTCTTT
>TRBV6-1|many|TRBJ2-1|TRBD2
CASRTGTSVNEQFF
TGTGCCAGCAGGACCGGGACTAGCGTGAATGAGCAGTTCTTC
>TRBV5-1|many|TRBJ1-4|NA
CASSLEPQTNEKLFF
TGCGCCAGCAGCTTGGAGCCACAGACTAATGAAAAACTGTTTTTT
>TRBV11-3|few|TRBJ2-7|NA
CASSRGPFYEQYF
TGTGCCAGCAGCCGGGGACCCTTCTACGAGCAGTACTTC
>TRBV15|few|TRBJ2-1|TRBD1
CATADRGLGEQFF
TGTGCCACCGCGGACAGGGGCCTCGGGGAGCAGTTCTTC
>TRBV25-1|NA|TRBJ2-5|NA
CASSELAGATIQETQYF
TGTGCCAGCAGTGAACTAGCCGGGGCGACCATACAAGAGACCCAGTACTTC
>TRBV11-1|many|TRBJ2-1|TRBD2
CASSSLSTSGRAGNEQFF
TGTGCCAGCAGCTCACTATCAACTAGCGGGAGGGCCGGCAATGAGCAGTTCTTC
>TRBV20-1|NA|TRBJ1-1|NA
CSARVPGVRGEAFF
TGCAGTGCTAGAGTCCCAGGGGTCCGTGGTGAAGCTTTCTTT
>TRBV20-1|few|TRBJ2-1|NA
CSARPGSSYNEQFF
TGCAGTGCTAGGCCCGGAAGCTCCTACAATGAGCAGTTCTTC
>TRBV7-3|few|TRBJ2-1|TRBD2
CASSLGFSSGGADEQFF
TGTGCCAGCAGCTTAGGGTTTAGTAGCGGGGGGGCCGATGAGCAGTTCTTC
>TRBV28|NA|TRBJ2-3|TRBD2
CASSSGTSRDGTQYF
TGTGCCAGCAGCTCTGGGACTAGCCGGGATGGTACGCAGTATTTT
>TRBV20-1|many|TRBJ2-7|NA
CSARDSGYEQYF
TGCAGTGCTAGAGACAGTGGATACGAGCAGTACTTC
>TRBV20-1|NA|TRBJ2-7|NA
CSASWASRGNEQYF
TGCAGTGCTAGTTGGGCTAGCCGGGGCAACGAGCAGTACTTC
>TRBV10-3|few|TRBJ1-2|NA
CAISGDRTNYGYTF
TGTGCCATCAGCGGGGACCGAACAAACTATGGCTACACCTTC
>TRBV11-3|few|TRBJ2-3|NA
CASSYRPDTQYF
TGTGCCAGCAGCTATCGTCCAGATACGCAGTATTTT
>TRBV9|many|TRBJ1-5|NA
CASSPREGGNQPQHF
TGTGCCAGCAGCCCGCGCGAGGGGGGCAATCAGCCCCAGCATTTT
>TRBV5-1|NA|TRBJ2-1|TRBD2
CASSFRGRTSGRALGNEQFF
TGCGCCAGCAGCTTTAGAGGGCGGACTAGCGGGAGGGCCCTTGGCAATGAGCAGTTCTTC
>TRBV14|NA|TRBJ2-7|TRBD1
CASSLRRGQGLGEQYF
TGTGCCAGCAGCCTCCGAAGAGGACAGGGACTGGGTGAGCAGTACTTC
>TRBV12-3/TRBV12-4|few|TRBJ2-1|TRBD2
CASSLGTSLHNEQFF
TGTGCCAGCAGTCTCGGGACTAGCTTACACAATGAGCAGTTCTTC
>TRBV20-1|few|TRBJ2-2|NA
CSARGPSNTGELFF
TGCAGTGCTAGAGGACCATCGAACACCGGGGAGCTGTTTTTT
>TRBV9|many|TRBJ2-2|NA
CASSGDSLGELFF
TGTGCCAGCAGCGGCGACAGTCTCGGGGAGCTGTTTTTT
>TRBV9|many|TRBJ2-1|TRBD1
CASSVATTGGWNEQFF
TGTGCCAGCAGCGTAGCTACAACAGGGGGTTGGAATGAGCAGTTCTTC
>TRBV5-1|many|TRBJ2-7|TRBD2
CASSFDSGRAGYEQYF
TGCGCCAGCAGCTTTGATAGCGGGAGGGCCGGATACGAGCAGTACTTC
>TRBV25-1|many|TRBJ1-1|NA
CASSEGLLKKAFF
TGTGCCAGCAGTGAAGGACTCCTAAAGAAGGCTTTCTTT
>TRBV5-1|many|TRBJ2-2|NA
CASSLESTQGELFF
TGCGCCAGCAGCTTGGAGTCGACTCAAGGGGAGCTGTTTTTT
>TRBV5-1|many|TRBJ2-5|TRBD2
CASSLSREGTQYF
TGCGCCAGCAGCTTATCCAGGGAGGGGACCCAGTACTTC
>TRBV15|NA|TRBJ2-1|NA
CATSRGGEGESSYNEQFF
TGTGCCACCAGCAGAGGAGGGGAGGGGGAGAGCTCCTACAATGAGCAGTTCTTC
>TRBV3-1|many|TRBJ2-3|NA
CASSQELIPDTQYF
TGTGCCAGCAGCCAGGAGTTGATCCCAGATACGCAGTATTTT
>TRBV12-3/TRBV12-4|many|TRBJ2-1|TRBD2
CASSPASGRGGDEQFF
TGTGCCAGCAGCCCGGCTAGCGGGAGGGGAGGGGATGAGCAGTTCTTC
>TRBV5-4|NA|TRBJ2-3|TRBD2
CASSLVFVAGVPDTQYF
TGTGCCAGCAGCTTAGTGTTCGTAGCGGGAGTCCCAGATACGCAGTATTTT
>TRBV27|NA|TRBJ1-2|NA
CASTKPREGHGDYGYTF
TGTGCCAGCACGAAACCCCGAGAGGGACATGGAGACTATGGCTACACCTTC
>TRBV5-1|few|TRBJ2-1|TRBD2
CASSLRAQSGGSYNEQFF
TGCGCCAGCAGCTTGAGGGCCCAAAGCGGGGGCTCCTACAATGAGCAGTTCTTC
>TRBV28|few|TRBJ2-7|NA
CASSPLKSSYEQYF
TGTGCCAGCAGTCCACTCAAGAGCTCCTACGAGCAGTACTTC
>TRBV5-1|NA|TRBJ2-3|TRBD1
CASRGDREADTQYF
TGCGCCAGCAGGGGGGACAGGGAAGCAGATACGCAGTATTTT
>TRBV19|NA|TRBJ1-2|NA
CASSGWDDYGYTF
TGTGCCAGTAGTGGGTGGGACGACTATGGCTACACCTTC
>TRBV7-9|NA|TRBJ2-1|TRBD2
CASSLIGRLADFNEQFF
TGTGCCAGCAGCTTAATTGGAAGGCTAGCGGATTTCAATGAGCAGTTCTTC
>TRBV14|NA|TRBJ2-3|NA
CASSPRRAGKSTDTQYF
TGTGCCAGCAGCCCCCGGCGGGCCGGAAAAAGCACAGATACGCAGTATTTT
>TRBV3-1|many|TRBJ2-4|NA
CASSQREAKNIQYF
TGTGCCAGCAGCCAACGAGAGGCCAAAAACATTCAGTACTTC
>TRBV7-9|many|TRBJ1-2|NA
CASSSPFTGLQGYTF
TGTGCCAGCAGCTCCCCATTTACAGGGTTGCAGGGCTACACCTTC
>TRBV10-3|many|TRBJ2-1|TRBD2
CAISQSGDRYNEQFF
TGTGCCATCAGTCAGAGCGGGGATCGTTACAATGAGCAGTTCTTC
>TRBV20-1|few|TRBJ2-7|NA
CSARGLEGVSYEQYF
TGCAGTGCTAGGGGTTTAGAGGGGGTATCCTACGAGCAGTACTTC
>TRBV5-6|NA|TRBJ2-7|NA
CASGIPEYEQYF
TGTGCCAGCGGTATTCCGGAGTACGAGCAGTACTTC
>TRBV20-1|many|TRBJ2-1|NA
CSAREGNGEQFF
TGCAGTGCTAGAGAAGGGAACGGTGAGCAGTTCTTC
>TRBV20-1|many|TRBJ2-5|NA
CSARVSGIETQYF
TGCAGTGCTAGAGTGTCCGGGATAGAGACCCAGTACTTC
>TRBV7-6|NA|TRBJ2-7|TRBD1
CASSLRQGALGEQYF
TGTGCTAGCAGCTTAAGGCAGGGGGCCTTGGGCGAGCAGTACTTC
>TRBV7-9|many|TRBJ1-2|NA
CASSLAGHNYGYTF
TGTGCCAGCAGCTTGGCGGGACATAACTATGGCTACACCTTC
>TRBV27|few|TRBJ1-2|NA
CASSPRRGEGYTF
TGTGCCAGCAGTCCCCGGAGAGGGGAGGGCTACACCTTC
>TRBV6-1|many|TRBJ2-3|TRBD2
CASSSGRGTDTQYF
TGTGCCAGCAGTAGCGGGAGGGGAACAGATACGCAGTATTTT
>TRBV5-1|many|TRBJ2-3|TRBD1
CASSLGTGGADTQYF
TGCGCCAGCAGCTTGGGGACAGGGGGCGCAGATACGCAGTATTTT
>TRBV7-2|NA|TRBJ1-1|NA
CASSLGRIMNTEAFF
TGTGCCAGCAGCTTGGGACGGATCATGAACACTGAAGCTTTCTTT